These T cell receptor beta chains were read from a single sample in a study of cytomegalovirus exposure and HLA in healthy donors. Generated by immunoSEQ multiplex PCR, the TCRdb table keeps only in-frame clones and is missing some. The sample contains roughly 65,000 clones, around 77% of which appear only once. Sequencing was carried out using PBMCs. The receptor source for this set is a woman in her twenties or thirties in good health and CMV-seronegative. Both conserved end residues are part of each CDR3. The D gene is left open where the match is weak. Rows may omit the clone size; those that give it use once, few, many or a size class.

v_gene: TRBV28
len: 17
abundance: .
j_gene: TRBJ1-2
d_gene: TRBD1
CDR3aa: CASSPPGQGIVAYGYTF
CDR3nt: TGTGCCAGCAGTCCCCCGGGACAGGGTATAGTCGCCTATGGCTACACCTTC

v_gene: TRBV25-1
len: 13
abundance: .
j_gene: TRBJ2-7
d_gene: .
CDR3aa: CASSDETPYEQYF
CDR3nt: TGTGCCAGCAGTGATGAGACTCCCTACGAGCAGTACTTC

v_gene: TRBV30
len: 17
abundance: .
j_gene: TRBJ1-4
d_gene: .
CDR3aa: CAWSAGSRHSTNEKLFF
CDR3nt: TGTGCCTGGAGTGCCGGGTCTCGCCATTCAACTAATGAAAAACTGTTTTTT

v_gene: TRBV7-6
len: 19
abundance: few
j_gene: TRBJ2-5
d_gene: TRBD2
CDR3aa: CASSPLWASGRGIQETQYF
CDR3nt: TGTGCCAGCAGCCCCTTATGGGCTAGCGGGAGGGGGATTCAAGAGACCCAGTACTTC

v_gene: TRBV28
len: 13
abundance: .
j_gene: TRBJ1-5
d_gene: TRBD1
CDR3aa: CASSDRGHQPQHF
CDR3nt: TGTGCCAGCTCCGACAGGGGCCACCAGCCCCAGCATTTT

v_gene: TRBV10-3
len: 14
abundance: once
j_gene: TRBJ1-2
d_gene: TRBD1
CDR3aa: CANQPGQPTSGYTF
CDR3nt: TGTGCCAACCAACCGGGACAGCCCACAAGCGGCTACACCTTC

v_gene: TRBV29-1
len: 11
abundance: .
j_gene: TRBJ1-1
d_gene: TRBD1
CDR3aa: CSVVTGVEAFF
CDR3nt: TGCAGCGTTGTGACAGGGGTAGAAGCTTTCTTT

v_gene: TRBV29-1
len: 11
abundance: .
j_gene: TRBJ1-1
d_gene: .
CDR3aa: CSAEENTEAFF
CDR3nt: TGCAGCGCCGAGGAGAACACTGAAGCTTTCTTT

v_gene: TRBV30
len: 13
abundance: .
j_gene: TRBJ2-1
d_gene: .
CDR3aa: CAWSVNRANEQFF
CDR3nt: TGTGCCTGGAGTGTAAATCGAGCCAATGAGCAGTTCTTC

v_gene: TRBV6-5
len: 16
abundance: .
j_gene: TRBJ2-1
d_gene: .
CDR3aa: CASSYALAGSYNEQFF
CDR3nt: TGTGCCAGCAGTTACGCCTTGGCAGGGTCCTACAATGAGCAGTTCTTC

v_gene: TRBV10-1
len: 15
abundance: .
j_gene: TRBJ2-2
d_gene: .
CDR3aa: CASSEFETNTGDLFF
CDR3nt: TGCGCCAGCAGTGAGTTTGAAACGAACACCGGGGATCTGTTTTTT

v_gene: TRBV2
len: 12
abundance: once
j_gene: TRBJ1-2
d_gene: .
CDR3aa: CASSLREGGYTF
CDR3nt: TGTGCCAGCTCTCTCAGGGAAGGGGGCTACACCTTC

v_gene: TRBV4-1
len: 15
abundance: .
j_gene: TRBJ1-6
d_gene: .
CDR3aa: CASSQDRDRSSPLHF
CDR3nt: TGCGCCAGCAGCCAAGACAGGGATAGGAGCTCACCCCTCCACTTT

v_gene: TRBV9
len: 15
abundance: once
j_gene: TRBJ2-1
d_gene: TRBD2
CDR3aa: CASSVAGGRINEQFF
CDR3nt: TGTGCCAGCAGCGTAGCGGGGGGGCGAATTAATGAGCAGTTCTTC

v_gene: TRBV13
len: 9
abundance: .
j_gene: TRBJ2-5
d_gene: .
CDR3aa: CANSETQYF
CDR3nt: TGTGCCAATTCGGAGACCCAGTACTTC

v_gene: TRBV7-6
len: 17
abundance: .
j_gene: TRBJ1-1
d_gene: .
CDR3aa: CASSQTDRLGGYTEAFF
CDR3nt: TGTGCCAGCAGCCAAACCGACAGGTTGGGTGGTTACACTGAAGCTTTCTTT

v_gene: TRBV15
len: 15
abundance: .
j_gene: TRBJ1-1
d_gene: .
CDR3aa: CATSRALLEDTEAFF
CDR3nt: TGTGCCACCAGCAGAGCTTTATTAGAAGACACTGAAGCTTTCTTT

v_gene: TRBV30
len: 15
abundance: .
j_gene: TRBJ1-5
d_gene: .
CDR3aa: CAWSGGHFSNQPQHF
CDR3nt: TGTGCCTGGAGCGGCGGACACTTTAGCAATCAGCCCCAGCATTTT